The 6 T cell receptor beta chains reported below all come from one sample, sequenced in a study of OX40 agonist ivuxolimab in advanced cancers. TCRdb's copy holds only in-frame clones and misses some; the assay was immunoSEQ multiplex PCR. The data hold tens of thousands of clones, with 85% observed a single time. Sequencing used CD4+ or CD8+ T cells sorted from blood, obtained in a trial of the OX40 agonist ivuxolimab. All receptors derive from an adult with an advanced solid tumor such as melanoma, head and neck, liver or kidney cancer.

The chain combines TRBV11-2 with TRBJ1-5; possible D gene TRBD1, 5 bases. Deletions cut 2 bases from V and 2 bases from J, with 7 bases between. The CDR3 runs to 14 residues. Germline loops: CDR1 SGHAT, CDR2 FQNNGV. The CDR3 sequence is CASSLWGGNQPQHF. CDR3 DNA: TGTGCCAGCAGCTTATGGGGCGGCAATCAGCCCCAGCATTTT.

V and J are TRBV10-2 and TRBJ1-4; D possibly corresponds to TRBD1 (5 bases). The CDR3 extends over 13 amino acids. Between the trimmed V and J ends, which lost 8 bases and 5 bases, there was a span of 12 bases. The germline gives CDR1 WSHSY, CDR2 SAAADI. In DNA, the CDR3 is TGCGCCAGCTGGAAGGGGTGGAATGAAAAACTGTTTTTT. Translated, it gives CASWKGWNEKLFF.

The chain carries TRBV28 and TRBJ2-3, with 10 bases matching TRBD2. Germline-derived CDR1 and CDR2 are MDHEN and SYDVKM. Trimming removed 5 bases from V and 2 bases from J; junction bases left unmatched: 10. CDR3 length equals 17 residues. CDR3 residues: CASSQTLAGVPTDTQYF. The CDR3 DNA follows: TGTGCCAGCAGTCAAACTCTAGCGGGGGTCCCCACAGATACGCAGTATTTT. Full variable domain (outside the CDR3, taken from reference TRBV28 and TRBJ2-3): DVKVTQSSRYLVKRTGEKVFLECVQDMDHENMFWYRQDPGLGLRLIYFSYDVKMKEKGDIPEGYSVSREKKERFSLILESASTNQTSMYLCASSQTLAGVPTDTQYFGPGTRLTVL.

This clone was recorded only once. The chain is built from TRBV7-3 and TRBJ2-5; D remains unclear. V lost 5 bases and J lost 3, with 13 bases in between. Germline CDR1 SGHTA, CDR2 FQGTGA. This CDR3 contains 14 residues. In DNA form, the CDR3 reads TGTGCCAGCAGCCCCGAGGCTGGAAAAGAGACCCAGTACTTC. Translation: CASSPEAGKETQYF. Full variable domain (outside the CDR3, taken from reference TRBV7-3 and TRBJ2-5): GAGVSQTPSNKVTEKGKYVELRCDPISGHTALYWYRQSLGQGPEFLIYFQGTGAADDSGLPNDRFFAVRPEGSVSTLKIQRTERGDSAVYLCASSPEAGKETQYFGPGTRLLVL.

This chain joins TRBV27 and TRBJ2-2; either TRBD1 or TRBD2 may supply D (6 bases each). Germline CDR1 is MNHEY and CDR2 is SMNVEV (reference sequence). The CDR3 runs 15 residues. The V end lost 2 bases, the J end lost 3 bases, and 10 bases lay between the germline ends. The CDR3 DNA reads as TGTGCCAGCAGTTTAGAGGGGGGTTACACCGGGGAGCTGTTTTTT. Residues: CASSLEGGYTGELFF.

The rearrangement links TRBV5-1 to TRBJ2-3; 9 bases are shared with TRBD2. The germline gives CDR1 SGHRS, CDR2 YFSETQ. The CDR3 has 16 amino acids. Trimming removed 6 bases from V and 5 bases from J; junction bases left unmatched: 13. CDR3 in amino acids: CASTQLAGGVKDTQYF. The CDR3 region has the DNA TGCGCCAGCACCCAACTCGCGGGGGGGGTGAAAGATACGCAGTATTTT.